Following are 15 T cell receptor beta chains from one sample sequenced in a study of cytomegalovirus exposure and HLA in healthy donors. Some clones are missing from TCRdb's copy, which holds only in-frame ones; the method was immunoSEQ multiplex PCR. The sample lists about 330,000 clones, 87% occurring once. The sample was PBMCs. These receptors were taken from a woman under 40 in good health and CMV-seropositive.

This rearrangement joins TRBV7-2 to TRBJ1-1; D uncertain. The CDR3 consists of 13 residues. Trimming took 8 bases from V and 6 from J, leaving 16 bases between them. Germline V gene lookup returns CDR1 SGHTA and CDR2 FQGNSA. DNA of the CDR3: TGTGCCAGCTCCTCGGGTTGGGCTGCTGAAGCTTTCTTT. It codes for CASSSGWAAEAFF.

The chain uses TRBV28 and TRBJ2-2; D is unresolved. The CDR3 is made up of 14 amino acids. V lost 3 bases to trimming and J lost 0 bases, with 5 bases between them. Germline-derived CDR1 and CDR2 are MDHEN and SYDVKM. CDR3 sequence: CASSFQANTGELFF. The CDR3 DNA is TGTGCCAGCAGTTTTCAGGCGAACACCGGGGAGCTGTTTTTT.

V is TRBV28 and J is TRBJ1-1; D call uncertain. The CDR3 contains 16 residues. Germline V gives CDR1 MDHEN, CDR2 SYDVKM. V lost 2 bases and J lost 8, with 21 bases in between. The CDR3, as DNA: TGTGCCAGCAGTTTAGGGAAGAACCACTTTTCCACCGAAGCTTTCTTT. Its translation: CASSLGKNHFSTEAFF. The full variable domain, rest sourced from reference TRBV28 and TRBJ1-1, is DVKVTQSSRYLVKRTGEKVFLECVQDMDHENMFWYRQDPGLGLRLIYFSYDVKMKEKGDIPEGYSVSREKKERFSLILESASTNQTSMYLCASSLGKNHFSTEAFFGQGTRLTVV.

The chain is built from TRBV27 and TRBJ2-1; the match to TRBD2 covers 7 bases. The CDR3 length is 15 residues. The V gene's germline CDR1 is MNHEY and CDR2 SMNVEV (reference sequence). Germline trimming cut 6 bases from V and 0 bases from J; bases unmatched to any gene: 5. As DNA, the CDR3 is TGTGCCAGCAGATCGGGGACTACCTCCTACAATGAGCAGTTCTTC. It encodes CASRSGTTSYNEQFF.

V gene TRBV15 combines with J gene TRBJ1-6; no firm D call. The CDR3 has 17 amino acids. Trimming took off 1 base at V and 0 bases at J, with 10 bases between the two ends. CDR1 and CDR2 (germline): LNHNV, YYDKDF (reference sequence). CDR3 amino acids: CATSRVIGSSYNSPLHF. CDR3 nucleotides: TGTGCCACCAGCAGAGTCATCGGGAGCTCCTATAATTCACCCCTCCACTTT.

The rearrangement links TRBV29-1 to TRBJ2-7; tentatively, D is TRBD1 or TRBD2 (5 bases each). From germline, CDR1 is SQVTM and CDR2 ANQGSEA. The CDR3 runs 12 residues. V was pared by 8 bases and J by 4 bases, with 15 bases between. CDR3 bases: TGCAGCACCCGGGACCTCGGTTACGAGCAGTACTTC. Translated, it gives CSTRDLGYEQYF.

The chain joins TRBV19 to TRBJ2-2; TRBD1 matches at 9 bases. V shed 3 bases, J shed 7 bases, and the junction held 9 bases outside the gene matches. Per germline, CDR1 LNHDA and CDR2 SQIVND (reference sequence). The CDR3 runs 16 residues. In DNA, the CDR3 is TGTGCCAGTAGTATGGGACAGGGAAGCCGGGGCGGGGAGCTGTTTTTT. It specifies CASSMGQGSRGGELFF.

The rearrangement joins TRBV5-4 to TRBJ2-7, with TRBD2 matching 14 bases. Germline CDR1 and CDR2: SGHNT and YYREEE (reference sequence). This CDR3 has 16 residues. Unmatched junction bases numbered 7, after V lost 4 bases and J lost 4 bases. This CDR3 reads CASSAGLAGAVYEQYF. The CDR3 region has the DNA TGTGCCAGCAGCGCGGGACTAGCGGGAGCTGTGTACGAGCAGTACTTC.

The rearrangement joins TRBV2 to TRBJ2-3; no clear D. This CDR3 has 15 amino acids. V dropped 1 base and J dropped 0 bases, with 8 bases sitting between them. CDR1 and CDR2 from the germline V gene are SNHLY and FYNNEI. This CDR3 is CASSEELISTDTQYF. The CDR3 coding sequence is TGTGCCAGCAGTGAAGAACTAATTAGCACAGATACGCAGTATTTT.

The J gene is TRBJ1-1, the V gene TRBV7-2, with 8 bases lining up with TRBD1. CDR1 and CDR2 (germline): SGHTA, FQGNSA. The CDR3 has 15 amino acids. V lost 5 bases to trimming and J lost 1 base; unmatched junction nucleotides: 6. CDR3 bases: TGTGCCAGCAGCGAAAGACAGGGGAAGAACACTGAAGCTTTCTTT. This translates into CASSERQGKNTEAFF. Complete variable domain (other parts from reference TRBV7-2 and TRBJ1-1): GAGVSQSPSNKVTEKGKDVELRCDPISGHTALYWYRQSLGQGLEFLIYFQGNSAPDKSGLPSDRFSAERTGGSVSTLTIQRTQQEDSAVYLCASSERQGKNTEAFFGQGTRLTVV.

The rearrangement links TRBV9 to TRBJ2-7, with 8 bases fitting TRBD1. Per the germline V gene, CDR1 is SGDLS and CDR2 is YYNGEE. This CDR3 spans 13 amino acids. The J segment lost 4 bases and the V segment lost 1 base, leaving 1 base of the junction unmatched. CDR3 sequence (DNA): TGTGCCAGCAGCGTAACAGGGGGGTACGAGCAGTACTTC. Its protein is CASSVTGGYEQYF.

The rearrangement uses TRBV5-1 and TRBJ2-7, with TRBD1 identical over 9 bases. Germline V gene sequence: CDR1 SGHRS, CDR2 YFSETQ. The CDR3 extends over 14 amino acids. The V and J ends lost 4 bases and 6 bases, in that order; junction bases with no gene match: 8. CDR3 coding DNA: TGCGCCAGCAGCATGGGACAGGGATTTTCCGAGCAGTACTTC. This sequence encodes CASSMGQGFSEQYF.

The chain uses TRBV5-1 and TRBJ1-1, with 7 bases matching TRBD1. In germline, CDR1 is SGHRS, CDR2 YFSETQ. Trimming cost V 2 bases and J 4 bases; bases outside gene matches: 5. CDR3 length: 14 amino acids. The CDR3 spells CASSFGQAFTEAFF. The CDR3 DNA follows: TGCGCCAGCAGCTTCGGACAGGCCTTCACTGAAGCTTTCTTT.

This clone was observed once. The V call is TRBV7-3, the J call TRBJ2-1, with D possibly matching TRBD2 (6 bases). This CDR3 has 16 amino acids. Germline V CDR1 and CDR2: SGHTA, FQGTGA. Trimming removed 5 bases from V and 9 bases from J, with 23 bases in between. CDR3 sequence reads: CASSNPLAPEGPEQFF. The CDR3 nucleotides are TGTGCCAGCAGCAATCCACTAGCCCCCGAGGGGCCTGAGCAGTTCTTC.

The rearrangement links TRBV4-2 to TRBJ1-6, with 10 nucleotides matching TRBD1. The CDR3 is 14 amino acids. Trimming at V came to 1 base and at J to 9 bases, leaving 0 bases not matched to a gene. The V gene's germline CDR1 is LGHNA and CDR2 YNFKEQ. This CDR3 is CASSQGTGGSPLHF. As DNA, the CDR3 is TGTGCCAGCAGCCAAGGGACAGGGGGTTCACCCCTCCACTTT.